The clone carrying this T cell receptor beta chain is judged medium-sized. The sample comes from a study of blood T cell repertoires in COVID-19. Study information: Donors in the United States, Italy and Spain gave samples during acute or convalescent COVID-19. PBMCs, B-cell-depleted T cells, or T cells were the source of the cDNA or gDNA that made up the material.

As originally analysed: Reference gene primers were amplified, and this amplification served to estimate nucleated cell counts. Only in-frame clones appear in the TCRdb table, and some are missing; sequencing was by immunoSEQ multiplex PCR. That table gives V, J and clone size, and the DNA gave D and trimming. The sample records 80,000 or so clones, about 82% being singletons. Unmatched junction bases numbered 9, after V lost 6 bases and J lost 9 bases. This CDR3 is 15 amino acids long. The V gene's germline CDR1 is MNHEY and CDR2 SVGAGI. Input material: peripheral blood. The receptor was derived from an older woman with acute or convalescent COVID-19. The chain joins TRBV6-5 to TRBJ1-6, with 9 bases identical to TRBD1. This CDR3 reads CASSPGQGFFSPLHF. CDR3 DNA: TGTGCCAGCAGCCCGGGACAGGGTTTTTTTTCACCCCTCCACTTT.